One sample yielded the 24 T cell receptor beta chains listed below, sequenced in a study of human CD8 memory T cell subsets. Sequencing libraries of TCR beta were made by UMI-labeled 5' RACE. One entry per CDR3 protein, without DNA, is what TCRdb gives after re-calling the 5' RACE reads. This sample lists about 4,300 distinct CDR3 sequences; its ten largest clones have about 35%. Sequencing was done on a sample of CD8+ T cells from PBMCs. The receptors originated from a human donor in good health.

The J gene is TRBJ2-2, the V gene TRBV10-3. Germline lookup yields CDR1 ENHRY and CDR2 SYGVKD. The CDR3 sequence is 13 residues long. The CDR3 loop reads CAISESDTGELFF.

The rearrangement links TRBV20-1 to TRBJ2-7; absent DNA, TCRdb's TRBD2 call cannot be checked. Germline loops: CDR1 DFQATT, CDR2 SNEGSKA (reference sequence). CDR3 length: 15 residues. Here the CDR3 reads CSARVEGLPSYEQYF.

This sequence joins TRBV5-1 and TRBJ1-2; absent DNA, TCRdb's TRBD1 call cannot be checked. The CDR3 runs 17 residues. CDR1 is SGHRS and CDR2 is YFSETQ in the germline V gene. CDR3 residues: CASSLTLGTGDHYGYTF.

The chain is built from TRBV6-4 and TRBJ2-3; TCRdb outputs TRBD2, but without DNA this stays unchecked. The germline V gene encodes CDR1 MRHNA and CDR2 SNTAGT. There are 15 residues in the CDR3. The CDR3 here is CASSDGSGSTDTQYF.

This sequence joins TRBV3-1 and TRBJ2-3; the D gene TCRdb calls, TRBD1, cannot be checked with no DNA. Per the germline V gene, CDR1 is LGHDT and CDR2 is YNNKEL (reference sequence). CDR3 size: 19 residues. This chain's CDR3 is CASSQDGTRPPQRGDTQYF.

CDR3 in amino acids: CASSVTVANEQFF. The chain joins TRBV9 to TRBJ2-1. The CDR3 has 13 amino acids. Germline-derived CDR1 and CDR2 are SGDLS and YYNGEE.

The chain couples TRBV27 to TRBJ1-2; with no DNA, the TCRdb D assignment of TRBD1 cannot be verified. CDR1 and CDR2 (germline): MNHEY, SMNVEV (reference sequence). This CDR3 region has 14 residues. Here the CDR3 reads CASSGTGAGYGYTF.

The rearrangement joins TRBV6-4 to TRBJ1-5. The CDR3 is made up of 15 amino acids. The germline V gene has CDR1 MRHNA and CDR2 SNTAGT. The CDR3 protein is CASSDSGGGNQPQHF.

Frequency places this clonotype as medium-sized. V and J are TRBV6-1 and TRBJ1-6; there is no DNA to check the TCRdb D call of TRBD1. Germline V lookup: CDR1 MNHNS, CDR2 SASEGT. This CDR3 region has 16 residues. This chain's CDR3 is CASSQLTGTGDSPLHF.

This chain joins TRBV23-1 and TRBJ1-4; TCRdb calls TRBD1, which cannot be checked without DNA. TRBV23-1 is an ORF, and what it does is uncertain. The CDR3 totals 14 residues. The CDR3 loop is CASLRWGTNEKLFF.

This clonotype shows up as medium-sized by frequency. The chain employs TRBV6-6 and TRBJ1-2; TCRdb's D call, TRBD1, is unchecked because there is no DNA. CDR3 length: 15 residues. Germline V CDR1 and CDR2: MNHNY, SVGAGI (reference sequence). The CDR3 sequence: CASSTSRTADYGYTF.

This CDR3 is CASSPGLHNEQFF. This chain uses TRBV7-7 with TRBJ2-1. The CDR3 sequence is 13 residues long. In germline, CDR1 is SSHAT, CDR2 FNYEAQ (reference sequence).

The chain joins TRBV7-8 to TRBJ2-1. Germline V gives CDR1 SGHVS, CDR2 FQNEAQ. This CDR3 contains 13 residues. Here the CDR3 reads CASSLGAVNEQFF.

The V call is TRBV6-6, the J call TRBJ2-3. Germline CDR1 is MNHNY and CDR2 is SVGAGI (reference sequence). The CDR3 sequence is 16 residues long. This CDR3 reads CASSYGFGTSTDTQYF.

The rearrangement links TRBV6-6 to TRBJ1-4. This CDR3 region has 11 residues. Germline CDR1 MNHNY, CDR2 SVGAGI (reference sequence). CDR3 in amino acids: CASSYLEKLFF.

The rearrangement links TRBV7-9 to TRBJ1-2. The CDR3 runs to 15 residues. Germline CDR1 is SEHNR and CDR2 is FQNEAQ (reference sequence). The CDR3 is CASSGSGSANYGYTF.

V and J are TRBV12-3 or TRBV12-4 and TRBJ2-3. The CDR3 is 14 amino acids. The chain's CDR3 is CASSLGGGPDTQYF.

The chain combines TRBV7-8 with TRBJ2-5; with no DNA, the TCRdb D assignment of TRBD1 cannot be verified. The length of the CDR3 is 16 residues. Per the germline V gene, CDR1 is SGHVS and CDR2 is FQNEAQ. The CDR3 sequence is CASSLTSGTGKETQYF.

The genes are TRBV11-2 and TRBJ2-3. This CDR3 has 13 amino acids. Germline CDR1 reads SGHAT; CDR2 reads FQNNGV. The CDR3: CASSLSLTDTQYF. Filled out from reference TRBV11-2 and TRBJ2-3, the complete variable domain reads EAGVAQSPRYKIIEKRQSVAFWCNPISGHATLYWYQQILGQGPKLLIQFQNNGVVDDSQLPKDRFSAERLKGVDSTLKIQPAKLEDSAVYLCASSLSLTDTQYFGPGTRLTVL.

The gene calls are TRBV12-3 or TRBV12-4 and TRBJ1-3; TCRdb gives TRBD1 as the D gene, but with no DNA this cannot be confirmed. There are 13 residues in the CDR3. The CDR3: CASSFPGGNTIYF.

The J gene is TRBJ2-1, the V gene TRBV5-4. Germline assignment: CDR1 SGHNT and CDR2 YYREEE (reference sequence). The CDR3 spans 13 residues. Here the CDR3 reads CASSLDSYNEQFF.

The CDR3 here is CASSLGPNYEQFF. V gene TRBV7-6 combines with J gene TRBJ2-1. This CDR3 has 13 amino acids. In germline, CDR1 is SGHVS, CDR2 FNYEAQ.

V and J are TRBV9 and TRBJ2-1; checking the TCRdb D call of TRBD1 is not possible without DNA. CDR3 size: 18 residues. The germline V gene has CDR1 SGDLS and CDR2 YYNGEE. The CDR3 is CASSVVAYPRGLHNEQFF.

The chain recombines TRBV7-8 with TRBJ2-7. CDR3 length: 11 amino acids. Germline lookup yields CDR1 SGHVS and CDR2 FQNEAQ. CDR3 protein: CASSGSYEQYF. The variable domain in full, completed from reference TRBV7-8 and TRBJ2-7, reads GAGVSQSPRYKVAKRGQDVALRCDPISGHVSLFWYQQALGQGPEFLTYFQNEAQLDKSGLPSDRFFAERPEGSVSTLKIQRTQQEDSAVYLCASSGSYEQYFGPGTRLTVT.